This T cell receptor (beta chain) was identified in a study of radiotherapy plus CTLA-4 blockade in lung cancer. Sequencing used immunoSEQ multiplex PCR; TCRdb keeps in-frame clones, though not all of them. Of about 98,000 clones listed, around nine tenths were seen once; the top ten hold 4% to 6%. This CDR3 contains 20 residues. V lost 0 bases and J lost 0; bases outside the gene matches: 8. Germline CDR1 is SGHRS and CDR2 is YFSETQ. This clone has just one count. The specimen comprised peripheral blood, sampled from a patient treated with radiotherapy plus ipilimumab. This TCR derives from a human donor with non-small cell lung cancer that progressed on radiotherapy plus ipilimumab. V is TRBV5-1 and J is TRBJ2-1; TRBD2 agrees at 14 bases. The CDR3 region is CASSLGGLAGGGFSYNEQFF. CDR3 DNA: TGCGCCAGCAGCTTGGGCGGACTAGCGGGAGGAGGCTTCTCCTACAATGAGCAGTTCTTC.